What follows describes a single T cell receptor (beta chain). Sequenced by immunoSEQ multiplex PCR; TCRdb stores in-frame clones only, minus some. The sample includes approximately 450,000 clones, around 90% seen only once; the top ten take less than 15%. The sample is drawn from a study of Ad26.COV2.S vaccination and SARS-CoV-2 variants. Study-wide context: Ad26.COV2.S given intramuscularly, once or twice 56 days apart.

Germline V gives CDR1 LNHDA, CDR2 SQIVND (reference sequence). The V end lost 0 bases, the J end lost 2 bases, and 12 bases lay between the germline ends. The CDR3 has 16 residues. Treatment meaning: some 20 received Ad26.COV2.S at low or high dose, single or two shots; roughly five received placebo; per-sample allocation not given. At day 63 after the first vaccine or placebo injection, samples were drawn. The sequence was collected from a person between 18 and 60 years old who received the Ad26.COV2.S COVID-19 vaccine or a placebo. The material was peripheral blood, obtained in a trial of Ad26.COV2.S vaccine versus placebo. The chain joins TRBV19 to TRBJ2-3; no reliable D call. Written as DNA, the CDR3 is TGTGCCAGTAGTATAGATCCCCTGGGTCTCACAGATACGCAGTATTTT. This gives the protein CASSIDPLGLTDTQYF.